This paragraph covers one T cell receptor (beta chain) sequence. TCRdb reanalyzed the 5' RACE reads and collapses them to one entry per CDR3 protein, without DNA. The specimen's table records over 100,000 distinct CDR3 sequences. Germline CDR1 DFQATT, CDR2 SNEGSKA (reference sequence). The CDR3 has 15 amino acids. These data are taken from a study of monozygotic twins with inflammatory bowel disease. The chain couples TRBV20-1 to TRBJ1-1; TCRdb proposes TRBD1, but this gene call is untestable without DNA. Sequences were obtained from blood. The clonotype was recovered from a human donor with ulcerative colitis or Crohn's disease, or a healthy co-twin of an affected twin (not recorded which). Here the CDR3 reads CSAPRADRRGTEAFF.